The entry below describes one T cell receptor (beta chain). This CDR3 comprises 14 residues. The V gene's germline CDR1 is MGHDK and CDR2 SYGVNS. The V end lost 3 bases, the J end lost 6 bases, and 14 bases lay between the germline ends. The data were obtained in a study of blood T cell repertoires in COVID-19. The wider study: Sample material is recorded as cDNA or gDNA derived from T cells, B-cell-depleted T cells, or PBMCs.

As originally analysed: Nucleated cell number was recorded as an estimate derived from reference gene primer amplification. Libraries were prepared by immunoSEQ multiplex PCR; TCRdb keeps only in-frame clonotypes and omits some of them. V, J and clone size are taken as reported in that table, and D and trimming were inferred from the DNA itself. Of fewer than 300,000 clones in the sample, roughly 88% were seen once. This TCR came from a woman in her thirties or forties with acute COVID-19. This chain connects TRBV25-1 to TRBJ1-1, with unresolved D. The source material was PBMCs or T cells enriched from blood (not recorded which). The CDR3 DNA follows: TGTGCCAGCAGTGAGCCACAGTCAGAAGCTGAAGCTTTCTTT. It yields the protein CASSEPQSEAEAFF.